This T cell receptor (beta chain) was identified during a study of shared clonotypes between healthy human individuals. Terminally differentiated effector memory CD45RA+ cells were excluded from the naive CD8 cells, which were CD45RO-negative and positively selected for CCR7. General observations from the study: Richness estimates generally favored naive over memory subsets. What rarefaction showed was incomplete sorted-subset sequencing despite large depth. Specimens sampled were limited to blood, with tissue repertoires likely differing. Naive CD4 clonotypes overlapped across a handful of donors at approximately 4.5%.

On this clone: Its antigen is unidentified.

Generated by immunoSEQ multiplex PCR, the TCRdb table keeps only in-frame clones and is missing some. The profile shows about 800,000 clones, about 96% of them singletons. Germline values: CDR1 MNHNS, CDR2 SASEGT. This CDR3 comprises 15 residues. Trimming cost V 4 bases and J 3 bases, with 15 bases left between them. The gene calls are TRBV6-1 and TRBJ1-2; tentatively, D is TRBD1 (5 bases). Material: naive CD8+ T cells sorted from blood. This TCR derives from a man younger than 40 in good health. CDR3 DNA sequence: TGTGCCAGCAGTGGAACAGGAGTTGGGTACTATGGCTACACCTTC. This codes for CASSGTGVGYYGYTF.